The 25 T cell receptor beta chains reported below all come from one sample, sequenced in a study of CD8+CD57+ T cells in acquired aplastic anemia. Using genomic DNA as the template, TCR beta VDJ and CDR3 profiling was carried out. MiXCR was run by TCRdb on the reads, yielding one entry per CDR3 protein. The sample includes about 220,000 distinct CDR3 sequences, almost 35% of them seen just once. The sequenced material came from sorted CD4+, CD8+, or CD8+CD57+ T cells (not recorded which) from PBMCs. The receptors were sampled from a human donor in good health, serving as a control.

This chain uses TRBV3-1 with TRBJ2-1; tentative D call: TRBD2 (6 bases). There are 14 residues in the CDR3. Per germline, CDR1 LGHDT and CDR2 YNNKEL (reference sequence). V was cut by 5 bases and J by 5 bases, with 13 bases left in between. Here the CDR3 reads CASSGRDFDNEQFF. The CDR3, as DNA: TGTGCCAGCAGCGGACGGGACTTTGACAATGAGCAGTTCTTC.

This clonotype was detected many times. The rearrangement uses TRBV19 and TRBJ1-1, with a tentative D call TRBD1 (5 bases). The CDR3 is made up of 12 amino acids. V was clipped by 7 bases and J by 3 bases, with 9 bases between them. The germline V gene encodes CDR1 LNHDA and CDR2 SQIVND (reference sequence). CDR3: CASTVGDTEAFF. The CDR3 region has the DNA TGTGCCAGTACCGTGGGGGACACTGAAGCTTTCTTT.

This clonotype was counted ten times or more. CDR3: CSVSHQTGAETQYF. The DNA for the CDR3 is TGCAGCGTTAGTCACCAGACAGGGGCAGAGACCCAGTACTTC. The V gene is TRBV29-1, the J gene TRBJ2-5, with 8 bases that match TRBD1. The CDR3 covers 14 residues. The V gene's germline CDR1 is SQVTM and CDR2 ANQGSEA. The ends lost 5 bases at V and 4 bases at J; junction bases unmatched: 9. The full variable domain, its missing parts supplied by reference TRBV29-1 and TRBJ2-5, is SAVISQKPSRDICQRGTSLTIQCQVDSQVTMMFWYRQQPGQSLTLIATANQGSEATYESGFVIDKFPISRPNLTFSTLTVSNMSPEDSSIYLCSVSHQTGAETQYFGPGTRLLVL.

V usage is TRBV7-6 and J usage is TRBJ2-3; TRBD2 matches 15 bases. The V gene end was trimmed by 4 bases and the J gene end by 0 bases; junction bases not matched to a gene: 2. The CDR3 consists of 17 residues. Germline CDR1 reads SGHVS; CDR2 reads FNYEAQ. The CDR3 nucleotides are TGTGCCAGCAGCTCCGGACTAGCGGGGGGGAGCACAGATACGCAGTATTTT. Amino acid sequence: CASSSGLAGGSTDTQYF.

CDR3 region: CAISSLAGEETQYF. CDR3 bases: TGTGCCATCAGCTCACTAGCGGGGGAAGAGACCCAGTACTTC. The rearrangement joins TRBV10-3 to TRBJ2-5; TRBD2 matches 11 bases. Germline V gene data show CDR1 as ENHRY and CDR2 as SYGVKD. Losses at the gene ends were 6 bases for V and 3 bases for J; bases not matched to a gene: 3. This CDR3 is 14 amino acids long.

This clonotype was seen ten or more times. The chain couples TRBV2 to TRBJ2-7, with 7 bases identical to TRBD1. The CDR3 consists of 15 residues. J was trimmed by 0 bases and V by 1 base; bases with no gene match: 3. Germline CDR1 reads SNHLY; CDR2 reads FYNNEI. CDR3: CASSEGGQTSYEQYF. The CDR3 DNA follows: TGTGCCAGCAGTGAAGGGGGACAGACCTCCTACGAGCAGTACTTC.

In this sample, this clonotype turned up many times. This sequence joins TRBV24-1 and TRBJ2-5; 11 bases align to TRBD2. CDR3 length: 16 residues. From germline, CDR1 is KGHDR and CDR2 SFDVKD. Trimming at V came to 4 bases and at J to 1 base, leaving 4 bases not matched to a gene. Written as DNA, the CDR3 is TGTGCCACCAGTGACGGGACTAGCGGACTCCAAGAGACCCAGTACTTC. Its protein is CATSDGTSGLQETQYF.

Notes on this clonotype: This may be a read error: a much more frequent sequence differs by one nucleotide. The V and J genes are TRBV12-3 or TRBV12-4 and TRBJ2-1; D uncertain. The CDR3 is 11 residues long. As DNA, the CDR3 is TGTGCCGGCAGTTTCGGTTGGGGTCGGTTCTTC. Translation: CAGSFGWGRFF.

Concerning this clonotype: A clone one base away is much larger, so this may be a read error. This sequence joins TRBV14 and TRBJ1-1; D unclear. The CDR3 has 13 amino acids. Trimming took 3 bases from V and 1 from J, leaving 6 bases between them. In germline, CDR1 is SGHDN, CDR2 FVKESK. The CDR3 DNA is TGTGCCAGCAGCCAGGGCGGGAACACTGAAGCTTTCTTT. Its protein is CASSQGGNTEAFF.

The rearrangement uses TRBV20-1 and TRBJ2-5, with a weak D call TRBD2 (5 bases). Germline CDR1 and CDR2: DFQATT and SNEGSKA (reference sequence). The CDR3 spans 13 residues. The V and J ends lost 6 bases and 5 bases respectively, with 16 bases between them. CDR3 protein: CSAVRTGGETQYF. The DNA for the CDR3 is TGCAGTGCGGTCAGGACTGGCGGGGAGACCCAGTACTTC.

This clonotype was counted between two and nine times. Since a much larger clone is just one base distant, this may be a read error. DNA for the CDR3: TGCAGTGCTACCGACATATACCCCTACGAGCAGTACTTC. Residues: CSATDIYPYEQYF. The rearrangement joins TRBV20-1 to TRBJ2-7; D is ambiguous. V lost 4 bases to trimming and J lost 2 bases, with 12 bases between them. CDR3 size: 13 residues. Germline V gene data show CDR1 as DFQATT and CDR2 as SNEGSKA (reference sequence).

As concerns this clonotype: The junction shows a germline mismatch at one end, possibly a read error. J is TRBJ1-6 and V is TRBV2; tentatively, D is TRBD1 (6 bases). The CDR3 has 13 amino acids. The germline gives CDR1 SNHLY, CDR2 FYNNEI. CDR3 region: CASNGQYNSPPRF. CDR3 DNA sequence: TGTGCCAGCAATGGACAGTATAATTCACCCCCCCGCTTT.

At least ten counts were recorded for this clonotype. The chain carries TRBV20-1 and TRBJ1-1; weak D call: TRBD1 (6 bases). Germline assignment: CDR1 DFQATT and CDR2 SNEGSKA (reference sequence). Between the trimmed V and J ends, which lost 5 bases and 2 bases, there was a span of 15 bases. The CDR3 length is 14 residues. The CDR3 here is CSAAKPGQNTEAFF. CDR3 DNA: TGCAGTGCTGCCAAACCGGGACAAAACACTGAAGCTTTCTTT.

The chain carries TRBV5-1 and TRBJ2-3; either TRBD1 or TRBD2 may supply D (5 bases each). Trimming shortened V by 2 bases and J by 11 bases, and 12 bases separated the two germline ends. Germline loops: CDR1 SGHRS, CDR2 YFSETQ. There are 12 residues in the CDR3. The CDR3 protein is CASSFYRDGQYF. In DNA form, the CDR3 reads TGCGCCAGCAGCTTTTACCGGGACGGGCAGTATTTT.

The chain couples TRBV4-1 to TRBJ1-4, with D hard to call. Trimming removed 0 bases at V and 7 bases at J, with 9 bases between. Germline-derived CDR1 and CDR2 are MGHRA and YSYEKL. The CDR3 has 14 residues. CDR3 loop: CASSQDPNGEKLFF. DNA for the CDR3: TGCGCCAGCAGCCAAGATCCTAATGGTGAAAAACTGTTTTTT.

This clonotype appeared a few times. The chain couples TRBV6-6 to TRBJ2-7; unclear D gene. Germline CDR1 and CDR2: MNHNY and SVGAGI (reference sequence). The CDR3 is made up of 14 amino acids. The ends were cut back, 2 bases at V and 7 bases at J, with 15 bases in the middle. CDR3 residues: CASSYRKILREQYF. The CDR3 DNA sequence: TGTGCCAGCAGTTACAGAAAGATCCTGAGGGAGCAGTACTTC.

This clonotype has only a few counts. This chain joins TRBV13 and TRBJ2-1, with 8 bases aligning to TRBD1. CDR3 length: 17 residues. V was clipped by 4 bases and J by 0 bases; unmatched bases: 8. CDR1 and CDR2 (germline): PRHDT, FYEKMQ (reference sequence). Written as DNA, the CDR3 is TGTGCCAGCAGCTCACCGGACAGGGCCAGCTCCTACAATGAGCAGTTCTTC. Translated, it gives CASSSPDRASSYNEQFF.

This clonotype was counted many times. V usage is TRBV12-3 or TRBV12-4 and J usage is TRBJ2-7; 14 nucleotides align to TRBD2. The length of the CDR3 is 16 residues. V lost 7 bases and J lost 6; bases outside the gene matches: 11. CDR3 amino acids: CASKSGTSGSRIEQYF. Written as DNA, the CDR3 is TGTGCCAGCAAGTCCGGGACTAGCGGGAGTAGGATCGAGCAGTACTTC.

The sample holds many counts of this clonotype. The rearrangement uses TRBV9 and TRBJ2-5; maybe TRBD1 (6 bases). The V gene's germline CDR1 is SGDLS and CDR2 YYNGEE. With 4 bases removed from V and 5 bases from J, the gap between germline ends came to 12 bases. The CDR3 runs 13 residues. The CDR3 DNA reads TGTGCCAGCAGCTCGCGGACAGAGGAGACCCAGTACTTC. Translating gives CASSSRTEETQYF.

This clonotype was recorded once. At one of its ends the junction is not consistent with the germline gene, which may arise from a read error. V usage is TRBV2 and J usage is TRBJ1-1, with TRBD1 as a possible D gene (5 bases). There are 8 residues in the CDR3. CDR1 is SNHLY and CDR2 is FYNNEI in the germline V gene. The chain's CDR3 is CASSGQPF. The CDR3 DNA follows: TGTGCCAGCAGTGGACAGCCCTTT. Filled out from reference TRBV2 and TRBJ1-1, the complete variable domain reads EPEVTQTPSHQVTQMGQEVILRCVPISNHLYFYWYRQILGQKVEFLVSFYNNEISEKSEIFDDQFSVERPDGSNFTLKIRSTKLEDSAMYFCASSGQPFGQGTRLTVV.

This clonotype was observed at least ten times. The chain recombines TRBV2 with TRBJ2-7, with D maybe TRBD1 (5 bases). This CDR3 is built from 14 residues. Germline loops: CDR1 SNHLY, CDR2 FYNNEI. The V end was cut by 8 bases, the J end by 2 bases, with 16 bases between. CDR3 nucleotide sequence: TGTGCCAGCTTAGGGAAGCAGGGAACCTACGAGCAGTACTTC. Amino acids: CASLGKQGTYEQYF.

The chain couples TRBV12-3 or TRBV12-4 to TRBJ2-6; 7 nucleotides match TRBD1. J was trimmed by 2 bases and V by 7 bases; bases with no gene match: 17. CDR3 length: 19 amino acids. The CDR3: CASIQRQGALLPGANVLTF. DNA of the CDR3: TGTGCCAGCATCCAGAGACAGGGTGCCCTCCTGCCTGGGGCCAACGTCCTGACTTTC.

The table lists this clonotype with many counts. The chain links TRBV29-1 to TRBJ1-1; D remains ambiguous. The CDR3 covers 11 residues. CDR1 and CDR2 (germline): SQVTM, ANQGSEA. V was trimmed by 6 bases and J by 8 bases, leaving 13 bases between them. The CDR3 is CSVVALPEAFF. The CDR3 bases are TGCAGCGTAGTGGCGCTTCCAGAAGCTTTCTTT.

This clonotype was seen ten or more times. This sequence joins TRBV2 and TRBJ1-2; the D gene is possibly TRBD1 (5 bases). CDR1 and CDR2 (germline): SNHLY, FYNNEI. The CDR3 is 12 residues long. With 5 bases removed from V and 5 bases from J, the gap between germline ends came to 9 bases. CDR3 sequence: CASSRWGYGYTF. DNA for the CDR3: TGTGCCAGCAGTCGATGGGGGTATGGCTACACCTTC.

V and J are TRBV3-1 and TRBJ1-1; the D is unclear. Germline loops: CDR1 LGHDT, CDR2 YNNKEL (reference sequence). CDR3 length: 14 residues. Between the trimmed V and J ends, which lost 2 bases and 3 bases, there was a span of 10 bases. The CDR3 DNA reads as TGTGCCAGCAGCCAAAGAGTAGTATACACTGAAGCTTTCTTT. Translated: CASSQRVVYTEAFF.